Following are 21 T cell receptor beta chains from one sample sequenced in a study of CD4 T cells in relation to SARS-CoV-2 and coronaviruses. Their antigens remain unidentified. Produced via immunoSEQ multiplex PCR; TCRdb's table is partial and in-frame only. Of around 45,000 clones listed, around 80% are singletons. Sequenced: naive CD4+ T cells from PBMCs, cultured in vitro. Specified subset: naive CD4+ T cells isolated by negative enrichment. These receptors were collected from an adult with COVID-19.

The chain has TRBV28 and TRBJ1-2; 8 bases map to TRBD1. The germline gives CDR1 MDHEN, CDR2 SYDVKM. Germline trimming cut 5 bases from V and 8 bases from J; bases unmatched to any gene: 4. This CDR3 contains 12 residues. As DNA, the CDR3 is TGTGCCAGCAGTCCGACAGGGGAAGGCTACACCTTC. Residues: CASSPTGEGYTF.

This chain uses TRBV2 with TRBJ2-3; a weak D match, TRBD1 (6 bases). V lost 2 bases and J 3 bases, leaving 9 bases between the germline ends. The germline CDR1 and CDR2 sequences are SNHLY and FYNNEI. CDR3 size: 14 residues. CDR3 DNA sequence: TGTGCCAGCAGTGAATTGCAGGGGACAGATACGCAGTATTTT. Protein product: CASSELQGTDTQYF.

The rearrangement uses TRBV3-1 (or the pseudogene TRBV3-2) and TRBJ2-5, with 9 bases aligning to TRBD2. The CDR3 sequence is 16 residues long. The germline V gene encodes CDR1 LGHDT and CDR2 YNNKEL (reference sequence). The J segment lost 4 bases and the V segment lost 1 base, leaving 7 bases of the junction unmatched. CDR3 protein: CASSQGKLAGVETQYF. The DNA of the CDR3 is TGTGCCAGCAGCCAAGGGAAACTAGCGGGTGTAGAGACCCAGTACTTC.

The rearrangement uses TRBV9 and TRBJ1-4, with 8 nucleotides matching TRBD1. V lost 0 bases to trimming and J lost 8 bases; unmatched junction nucleotides: 6. CDR1 SGDLS and CDR2 YYNGEE come from the germline V gene. This CDR3 is 15 amino acids long. CDR3 residues: CASSVAGQGSEKLFF. DNA for the CDR3: TGTGCCAGCAGCGTAGCTGGACAGGGTTCCGAAAAACTGTTTTTT.

The chain uses TRBV9 and TRBJ2-1; 8 bases are a match to TRBD1. Trimming at V came to 0 bases and at J to 1 base, leaving 21 bases not matched to a gene. CDR3 length: 22 residues. CDR1 is SGDLS, CDR2 YYNGEE, per germline. The CDR3 DNA reads TGTGCCAGCAGCGTAGCTAAGGGACAGGCCCACTCCCCCTATAGGTCCTACAATGAGCAGTTCTTC. It translates to CASSVAKGQAHSPYRSYNEQFF.

This rearrangement joins TRBV9 to TRBJ2-5; D gene uncertain. Trimming cost V 4 bases and J 2 bases, with 18 bases left between them. This CDR3 contains 16 residues. Germline CDR1 reads SGDLS; CDR2 reads YYNGEE. CDR3 nucleotide sequence: TGTGCCAGCAGCCCCCGCAGACATGATCAACAAGAGACCCAGTACTTC. This encodes CASSPRRHDQQETQYF.

The chain links TRBV15 to TRBJ2-2; perhaps TRBD1 as D (7 bases). V gave up 3 bases and J gave up 6 bases, with 14 bases separating them. The germline gives CDR1 LNHNV, CDR2 YYDKDF (reference sequence). The CDR3 contains 15 residues. CDR3 bases: TGTGCCACCAGCAGGAAACAGGGGACTGCCGGGGAGCTGTTTTTT. Amino acids: CATSRKQGTAGELFF. The full variable domain, rest sourced from reference TRBV15 and TRBJ2-2, is DAMVIQNPRYQVTQFGKPVTLSCSQTLNHNVMYWYQQKSSQAPKLLFHYYDKDFNNEADTPDNFQSRRPNTSFCFLDIRSPGLGDTAMYLCATSRKQGTAGELFFGEGSRLTVL.

V usage is TRBV7-6 and J usage is TRBJ2-7; TRBD2 aligns across 7 bases. The CDR3 runs 14 residues. Germline V lookup: CDR1 SGHVS, CDR2 FNYEAQ. V lost 0 bases to trimming and J lost 5 bases; unmatched junction nucleotides: 4. The CDR3 DNA reads TGTGCCAGCAGCTTAGCGGGAGGGCCGGACGAGCAGTACTTC. It specifies CASSLAGGPDEQYF.

This clone appeared a few times. The chain combines TRBV2 with TRBJ1-1; D not certain. Trimming pared 6 bases from V and 1 base from J, leaving 3 bases between. Germline CDR1 SNHLY, CDR2 FYNNEI. The CDR3 contains 11 residues. The chain's CDR3 is CASSENTEAFF. Here the CDR3 DNA reads TGTGCCAGCAGCGAGAACACTGAAGCTTTCTTT.

The chain has TRBV2 and TRBJ2-3; TRBD2 matches at 10 bases. Germline-derived CDR1 and CDR2 are SNHLY and FYNNEI. The trim removed 5 bases at V and 1 base at J, leaving 15 bases unmatched. This CDR3 has 19 amino acids. The CDR3 coding sequence is TGTGCCAGCAGTCCCTTTGGAGGGCTAGCGGGAGAGGGCACAGATACGCAGTATTTT. This translates into CASSPFGGLAGEGTDTQYF.

The gene calls are TRBV2 and TRBJ2-2; TRBD1 agrees at 10 bases. With V trimmed by 7 bases and J by 4 bases, 3 bases remained unmatched. The CDR3 has 14 residues. From germline, CDR1 is SNHLY and CDR2 FYNNEI. The CDR3 loop reads CASIWTGGTGELFF. Written as DNA, the CDR3 is TGTGCCAGCATCTGGACAGGGGGCACCGGGGAGCTGTTTTTT. The entire variable domain, with the rest obtained from reference TRBV2 and TRBJ2-2, is as follows: EPEVTQTPSHQVTQMGQEVILRCVPISNHLYFYWYRQILGQKVEFLVSFYNNEISEKSEIFDDQFSVERPDGSNFTLKIRSTKLEDSAMYFCASIWTGGTGELFFGEGSRLTVL.

The chain combines TRBV5-6 with TRBJ1-3, with D maybe TRBD1 (6 bases). This CDR3 spans 16 amino acids. Trimming left V 1 base short and J 0 bases short, with 11 bases between. Per germline, CDR1 SGHDT and CDR2 YYEEEE. The CDR3 spells CASSLRTALSGNTIYF. Here the CDR3 DNA reads TGTGCCAGCAGCTTGCGGACAGCCCTCTCTGGAAACACCATATATTTT.

V gene TRBV19 combines with J gene TRBJ2-4, with 9 bases lining up with TRBD1. V lost 3 bases, J lost 4 bases, and 1 base stayed unmatched. There are 14 residues in the CDR3. Germline V gene sequence: CDR1 LNHDA, CDR2 SQIVND (reference sequence). CDR3 nucleotide sequence: TGTGCCAGTAGTATGGGACAGGGAAAAAACATTCAGTACTTC. This encodes CASSMGQGKNIQYF.

V gene TRBV28 combines with J gene TRBJ1-2, with D hard to call. Trimming removed 0 bases at V and 3 bases at J, with 8 bases between. The CDR3 has 14 amino acids. Germline CDR1 is MDHEN and CDR2 is SYDVKM. CDR3 loop: CASSLWVRDYGYTF. The DNA for the CDR3 is TGTGCCAGCAGTTTATGGGTCCGAGACTATGGCTACACCTTC.

V gene TRBV6-2 or TRBV6-3 combines with J gene TRBJ2-1, with 8 bases fitting TRBD2. V lost 2 bases, J lost 4 bases, and 10 bases stayed unmatched. The CDR3 has 17 residues. CDR1 is MNHEY, CDR2 SVGEGT, per germline. The CDR3 protein is CASSYQTVLAVYNEQFF. The CDR3 DNA is TGTGCCAGCAGTTACCAGACTGTACTAGCGGTATACAATGAGCAGTTCTTC.

The chain combines TRBV29-1 with TRBJ1-1, with 7 bases matching TRBD1. The junction had 6 bases not matched to a gene; V was cut back by 6 bases and J by 5 bases. The CDR3 consists of 12 residues. Germline lookup yields CDR1 SQVTM and CDR2 ANQGSEA. The CDR3 is CSVLTGVTEAFF. CDR3 nucleotides: TGCAGCGTATTAACAGGGGTTACTGAAGCTTTCTTT.

This clone was recorded only once. The rearrangement links TRBV10-2 to TRBJ2-4, with 7 positions matching TRBD2. The CDR3 has 13 amino acids. CDR1 WSHSY and CDR2 SAAADI come from the germline V gene. Trimming took 6 bases from V and 7 from J; bases not matched to a gene: 6. The CDR3 region has the DNA TGCGCCAGCAGGGAGACTAGCACTAACATTCAGTACTTC. Its protein is CASRETSTNIQYF.

The chain is built from TRBV7-2 and TRBJ1-4; TRBD1 agrees at 7 bases. Germline V gene sequence: CDR1 SGHTA, CDR2 FQGNSA. V trimming: 2 bases; J trimming: 8 bases; junction bases outside the gene matches: 5. The CDR3 spans 14 residues. The CDR3 here is CASSLKTGREKLFF. The DNA of the CDR3 is TGTGCCAGCAGCTTAAAGACAGGGAGAGAAAAACTGTTTTTT. The variable domain in full, with the rest retrieved from reference TRBV7-2 and TRBJ1-4, is GAGVSQSPSNKVTEKGKDVELRCDPISGHTALYWYRQSLGQGLEFLIYFQGNSAPDKSGLPSDRFSAERTGGSVSTLTIQRTQQEDSAVYLCASSLKTGREKLFFGSGTQLSVL.

V gene TRBV7-3 combines with J gene TRBJ2-1, with a weak D call TRBD2 (5 bases). The CDR3 consists of 13 residues. Trimming took off 4 bases at V and 7 bases at J, with 11 bases between the two ends. Looked up from germline, CDR1 is SGHTA and CDR2 is FQGTGA. The CDR3 nucleotides are TGTGCCAGCAGCTCCTATCGACTAAATGAGCAGTTCTTC. Translation: CASSSYRLNEQFF.

V and J are TRBV7-2 and TRBJ1-1; the D gene is possibly TRBD1 (6 bases). Germline V gene data show CDR1 as SGHTA and CDR2 as FQGNSA. CDR3 length: 14 amino acids. Trimming cost V 1 base and J 6 bases, with 12 bases left between them. CDR3 in DNA: TGTGCCAGCAGCTTAGGACCATCAGGGGCTGAAGCTTTCTTT. Protein sequence: CASSLGPSGAEAFF.

This sequence joins TRBV4-2 and TRBJ2-7, with D possibly TRBD2 on 5 matching bases. The CDR3 covers 14 residues. Between the trimmed V and J ends, which lost 1 base and 1 base, there was a span of 8 bases. The germline V gene encodes CDR1 LGHNA and CDR2 YNFKEQ. CDR3: CASSQATGSYEQYF. CDR3 sequence (DNA): TGTGCCAGCAGCCAAGCTACGGGGTCCTACGAGCAGTACTTC.